The 28 T cell receptor beta chains in this list originate from one sample, sequenced in a study of blood T cell repertoires in COVID-19. Data came from immunoSEQ multiplex PCR; TCRdb stores just in-frame clones and leaves some out. Of about 130,000 clones in the sample, about 80% are singletons; the top ten hold about 40%. Sequenced sample: peripheral blood. These receptors were taken from a man in his forties with active or convalescent COVID-19.

This clone is a singleton in its sample. This chain connects TRBV2 to TRBJ1-2, with TRBD1 identical over 7 bases. Trimming took 2 bases from V and 8 from J; bases not matched to a gene: 8. Per the germline V gene, CDR1 is SNHLY and CDR2 is FYNNEI. The CDR3 sequence is 14 residues long. CDR3 loop: CASSEQGVVEGYTF. CDR3 coding DNA: TGTGCCAGCAGTGAACAGGGGGTAGTAGAGGGCTACACCTTC. Supplemented by reference TRBV2 and TRBJ1-2, the full variable domain reads EPEVTQTPSHQVTQMGQEVILRCVPISNHLYFYWYRQILGQKVEFLVSFYNNEISEKSEIFDDQFSVERPDGSNFTLKIRSTKLEDSAMYFCASSEQGVVEGYTFGSGTRLTVV.

The chain couples TRBV5-6 to TRBJ2-3, with 8 bases matching TRBD2. Trimming took 1 base from V and 0 from J; bases not matched to a gene: 7. CDR3 length: 17 amino acids. Germline CDR1 and CDR2: SGHDT and YYEEEE. CDR3 in DNA: TGTGCCAGCAGCTTGACTAGCGGAATTACTAGCACAGATACGCAGTATTTT. Its protein is CASSLTSGITSTDTQYF.

The rearrangement links TRBV3-1 (or the pseudogene TRBV3-2) to TRBJ2-7; the D gene is possibly TRBD2 (7 bases). The V gene's germline CDR1 is LGHDT and CDR2 YNNKEL (reference sequence). V lost 7 bases, J lost 4 bases, and 17 bases lay in between. The CDR3 extends over 14 amino acids. The CDR3 DNA follows: TGTGCCAGCACTGGGAGGGGGGCGACATACGAGCAGTACTTC. Amino acids: CASTGRGATYEQYF.

The gene calls are TRBV2 and TRBJ1-1, with 10 positions matching TRBD1. CDR3 length equals 14 residues. CDR1 is SNHLY, CDR2 FYNNEI, per germline. V shed 8 bases and J 11 bases; nucleotides not matched to a gene: 14. In DNA form, the CDR3 reads TGTGCCAGCTGGGGACAGGGGCAATCGAATGTGGCTTTCTTT. Translating gives CASWGQGQSNVAFF.

The chain links TRBV11-2 to TRBJ2-5; 10 bases fit TRBD2. CDR3 size: 15 residues. Germline assignment: CDR1 SGHAT and CDR2 FQNNGV. After removal of 5 bases from V and 4 bases from J, the junction contained 7 bases not matched to a gene. The CDR3 DNA follows: TGTGCCAGCAGCGTGGGAGCTAGCGGGAGAGAGACCCAGTACTTC. Translated, it gives CASSVGASGRETQYF. Variable domain in full (rest from reference TRBV11-2 and TRBJ2-5): EAGVAQSPRYKIIEKRQSVAFWCNPISGHATLYWYQQILGQGPKLLIQFQNNGVVDDSQLPKDRFSAERLKGVDSTLKIQPAKLEDSAVYLCASSVGASGRETQYFGPGTRLLVL.

This chain joins TRBV19 and TRBJ2-2; 9 bases align to TRBD1. The CDR3 spans 15 residues. The J segment lost 5 bases and the V segment lost 5 bases, leaving 6 bases of the junction unmatched. Germline loops: CDR1 LNHDA, CDR2 SQIVND (reference sequence). The CDR3 here is CASSFRQGGTGELFF. CDR3 nucleotide sequence: TGTGCCAGTAGTTTTCGACAGGGGGGGACCGGGGAGCTGTTTTTT.

The gene calls are TRBV24-1 and TRBJ2-3; the match to TRBD1 covers 8 bases. CDR1 and CDR2 (germline): KGHDR, SFDVKD. V shed 11 bases, J shed 2 bases, and the junction held 8 bases outside the gene matches. The CDR3 has 14 amino acids. For the CDR3, the DNA is TGTGCCATAGGGACGACAGGGGACACAGATACGCAGTATTTT. Its translation: CAIGTTGDTDTQYF.

The chain recombines TRBV30 with TRBJ1-6, with D hard to call. The CDR3 loop spans 14 amino acids. Per the germline V gene, CDR1 is GTSNPN and CDR2 is SVGIG (reference sequence). With 3 bases removed from V and 6 bases from J, the gap between germline ends came to 12 bases. CDR3 amino acids: CAWSPRRGNSPLHF. CDR3 coding DNA: TGTGCCTGGAGCCCAAGGCGGGGTAATTCACCCCTCCACTTT.

The chain has TRBV2 and TRBJ2-3, with a possible D match to TRBD2 (6 bases). V lost 6 bases, J lost 7 bases, and 14 bases lay in between. Germline loops: CDR1 SNHLY, CDR2 FYNNEI. The CDR3 spans 13 residues. As DNA, the CDR3 is TGTGCCAGCAGCCAGGGACTCCCGAATACGCAGTATTTT. Translated, it gives CASSQGLPNTQYF.

V usage is TRBV5-6 and J usage is TRBJ1-1, with D possibly TRBD1 on 6 matching bases. V was clipped by 2 bases and J by 1 base, with 12 bases between them. This CDR3 is built from 15 residues. Germline-derived CDR1 and CDR2 are SGHDT and YYEEEE. CDR3 nucleotides: TGTGCCAGCAGCTTCAGGGGTTTTGGGAACACTGAAGCTTTCTTT. It is translated as CASSFRGFGNTEAFF.

The rearrangement joins TRBV5-1 to TRBJ2-7; D perhaps matches TRBD2 (6 bases). From germline, CDR1 is SGHRS and CDR2 YFSETQ. V lost 3 bases and J lost 1, with 14 bases in between. The CDR3 runs to 15 residues. CDR3 nucleotide sequence: TGCGCCAGCAGCTCGGGACTCCTTAATTCCTACGAGCAGTACTTC. Protein sequence: CASSSGLLNSYEQYF.

The V call is TRBV28, the J call TRBJ1-2; D is unclear. The CDR3 is 12 residues long. With 2 bases removed from V and 4 bases from J, the gap between germline ends came to 5 bases. Per germline, CDR1 MDHEN and CDR2 SYDVKM. CDR3 DNA: TGTGCCAGCAGTTTAGGGAGCTATGGCTACACCTTC. Amino acid sequence: CASSLGSYGYTF.

Note on this clone: At one of its ends the junction is not consistent with the germline gene, which may arise from a read error. This chain uses TRBV12-3 or TRBV12-4 with TRBJ2-7; TRBD1 agrees at 11 bases. The CDR3 covers 12 residues. In DNA form, the CDR3 reads TGTGCCAGCAGTTTAGCCGGGGACAGGGGGAACTTC. It translates to CASSLAGDRGNF.

This CDR3 reads CASSSITGTGGSYEQYF. The CDR3 DNA is TGTGCCAGCAGCTCGATCACCGGGACAGGGGGGTCTTACGAGCAGTACTTC. The chain is built from TRBV7-2 and TRBJ2-7; the match to TRBD1 covers 11 bases. The CDR3 consists of 17 residues. Germline CDR1 and CDR2: SGHTA and FQGNSA. The J segment lost 4 bases and the V segment lost 4 bases, leaving 12 bases of the junction unmatched. Filled out from reference TRBV7-2 and TRBJ2-7, the complete variable domain reads GAGVSQSPSNKVTEKGKDVELRCDPISGHTALYWYRQSLGQGLEFLIYFQGNSAPDKSGLPSDRFSAERTGGSVSTLTIQRTQQEDSAVYLCASSSITGTGGSYEQYFGPGTRLTVT.

The chain links TRBV7-9 to TRBJ2-5, with unresolved D. CDR3 length: 12 residues. Trimming left V 6 bases short and J 3 bases short, with 8 bases between. Germline-derived CDR1 and CDR2 are SEHNR and FQNEAQ (reference sequence). The CDR3 nucleotides are TGTGCCAGCAGGAGTCGTGAAGAGACCCAGTACTTC. This translates into CASRSREETQYF. The full variable domain, completed using reference TRBV7-9 and TRBJ2-5, is DTGVSQNPRHKITKRGQNVTFRCDPISEHNRLYWYRQTLGQGPEFLTYFQNEAQLEKSRLLSDRFSAERPKGSFSTLEIQRTEQGDSAMYLCASRSREETQYFGPGTRLLVL.

This clone was observed a handful of times. This rearrangement joins TRBV10-2 to TRBJ2-5; 10 bases align to TRBD2. This CDR3 has 14 amino acids. Germline V gene lookup returns CDR1 WSHSY and CDR2 SAAADI. The V gene end was trimmed by 7 bases and the J gene end by 5 bases; junction bases not matched to a gene: 7. CDR3 amino acids: CASIPSGSQETQYF. Here the CDR3 DNA reads TGCGCCAGCATCCCTAGCGGGAGTCAGGAGACCCAGTACTTC.

V is TRBV30 and J is TRBJ2-2, with 8 bases aligning to TRBD1. Unmatched junction bases numbered 7, after V lost 3 bases and J lost 1 base. The CDR3 is 16 residues long. Germline V gene lookup returns CDR1 GTSNPN and CDR2 SVGIG (reference sequence). The CDR3 DNA reads as TGTGCCTGGAGCGCACCGGGACAGGTGAACACCGGGGAGCTGTTTTTT. Translation: CAWSAPGQVNTGELFF. Complete variable domain (other parts from reference TRBV30 and TRBJ2-2): SQTIHQWPATLVQPVGSPLSLECTVEGTSNPNLYWYRQAAGRGLQLLFYSVGIGQISSEVPQNLSASRPQDRQFILSSKKLLLSDSGFYLCAWSAPGQVNTGELFFGEGSRLTVL.

V gene TRBV4-1 combines with J gene TRBJ1-2, with a tentative D call TRBD1 (5 bases). CDR1 MGHRA and CDR2 YSYEKL come from the germline V gene. V was shortened by 1 base and J by 7 bases, with 16 bases between the two germline ends. The CDR3 contains 15 residues. CDR3 nucleotide sequence: TGCGCCAGCAGCCAAGTCGGGGGAGGGATGGGTGGCTACACCTTC. It specifies CASSQVGGGMGGYTF.

V usage is TRBV19 and J usage is TRBJ2-6; 7 bases match TRBD1. This CDR3 contains 15 residues. Germline assignment: CDR1 LNHDA and CDR2 SQIVND (reference sequence). V dropped 6 bases and J dropped 2; count of bases not matched to a gene: 4. The CDR3 region has the DNA TGTGCCAGTAGGGGGACAGAGGCTGGGGCCAACGTCCTGACTTTC. As protein: CASRGTEAGANVLTF.

The rearrangement uses TRBV12-3 or TRBV12-4 and TRBJ1-5, with TRBD1 as a possible D gene (5 bases). This CDR3 is 13 amino acids long. The V end was cut by 3 bases, the J end by 7 bases, with 10 bases between. The CDR3 sequence is CASSFGGDQPQHF. The CDR3 DNA sequence: TGTGCCAGCAGTTTTGGAGGGGACCAGCCCCAGCATTTT.

V is TRBV19 and J is TRBJ2-5; 7 positions match TRBD1. There are 14 residues in the CDR3. Unmatched junction bases numbered 5, after V lost 4 bases and J lost 3 bases. The germline V gene has CDR1 LNHDA and CDR2 SQIVND (reference sequence). The CDR3 DNA reads TGTGCCAGTAGTAAAGGACAGGCTAAAGAGACCCAGTACTTC. It translates to CASSKGQAKETQYF.

This clone was detected a few times. The V call is TRBV4-1, the J call TRBJ2-5, with no clear D. The CDR3 has 17 amino acids. Germline V gene lookup returns CDR1 MGHRA and CDR2 YSYEKL. V lost 4 bases to trimming and J lost 0 bases, with 18 bases between them. The CDR3 DNA reads TGCGCCAGCAGCCGGATCCCCTCAGCGAAGTACCAAGAGACCCAGTACTTC. It is translated as CASSRIPSAKYQETQYF.

This clone was picked up one time. The chain has TRBV7-9 and TRBJ2-7; 7 bases align to TRBD1. V shed 2 bases, J shed 3 bases, and the junction held 4 bases outside the gene matches. Germline CDR1 and CDR2: SEHNR and FQNEAQ (reference sequence). CDR3 length: 14 residues. The CDR3 DNA reads TGTGCCAGCAGCTTATCTACAGGGGACTACGAGCAGTACTTC. This gives the protein CASSLSTGDYEQYF.

This chain joins TRBV13 and TRBJ2-2; 13 bases align to TRBD2. The CDR3 has 17 amino acids. Germline V gene sequence: CDR1 PRHDT, CDR2 FYEKMQ (reference sequence). V dropped 5 bases and J dropped 5; count of bases not matched to a gene: 8. The chain's CDR3 is CASSLEGTSGITGELFF. The CDR3 nucleotides read TGTGCCAGCAGCCTAGAAGGGACTAGCGGGATTACCGGGGAGCTGTTTTTT.

This clone was seen a handful of times. The rearrangement uses TRBV5-6 and TRBJ1-6; tentatively, D is TRBD1 (6 bases). The CDR3 is made up of 15 amino acids. V lost 2 bases and J lost 9, with 15 bases in between. Germline V gives CDR1 SGHDT, CDR2 YYEEEE. The chain's CDR3 is CASSFRGTRSSPLHF. CDR3 nucleotides: TGTGCCAGCAGCTTTAGGGGGACGCGCAGTTCACCCCTCCACTTT.

The rearrangement uses TRBV27 and TRBJ1-1; possibly TRBD1 for D (6 bases). The V gene lost 2 bases and the J gene lost 1 base, with 14 bases spanning the gap. The CDR3 covers 16 residues. Germline V gene lookup returns CDR1 MNHEY and CDR2 SMNVEV (reference sequence). CDR3 residues: CASSLLTDRTNTEAFF. Written as DNA, the CDR3 is TGTGCCAGCAGTTTACTAACCGACAGGACGAACACTGAAGCTTTCTTT.

This clone was detected only a few times. The chain recombines TRBV3-1 (or the pseudogene TRBV3-2) with TRBJ2-1; 8 bases are a match to TRBD2. Unmatched junction bases numbered 2, after V lost 0 bases and J lost 4 bases. Germline lookup yields CDR1 LGHDT and CDR2 YNNKEL (reference sequence). The CDR3 sequence is 15 residues long. This chain's CDR3 is CASSQDLAGYNEQFF. Here the CDR3 DNA reads TGTGCCAGCAGCCAAGATCTAGCGGGTTACAATGAGCAGTTCTTC.

V is TRBV6-1 and J is TRBJ2-5, with 7 bases aligning to TRBD2. There are 12 residues in the CDR3. Germline lookup yields CDR1 MNHNS and CDR2 SASEGT. V was pared by 7 bases and J by 5 bases, with 4 bases of the junction left unmatched. This chain's CDR3 is CASTAGVETQYF. The CDR3 region has the DNA TGTGCCAGCACCGCGGGGGTGGAGACCCAGTACTTC.